This TCR beta chain is drawn from a study of T-cell reconstitution after alpha-beta-depleted transplantation in children. This clonotype was detected once. Trimming took off 3 bases at V and 0 bases at J, with 3 bases between the two ends. Germline V gives CDR1 DFQATT, CDR2 SNEGSKA (reference sequence). This CDR3 has 13 residues. Molecular barcoding with unique molecular identifiers was used for the TCRbeta library. Each CDR3 protein is one row after TCRdb ran MiXCR on the PCR reads. The sample carries about 440,000 distinct CDR3 sequences, roughly 43% recorded once. The rearrangement uses TRBV20-1 and TRBJ2-6, with D hard to call. This sequence originates from a girl aged 2 to 10 with aplastic anemia, due to receive a stem cell transplant. The starting material was PBMCs, obtained before TCRalphabeta/CD19-depleted stem cell transplant. The CDR3 loop is CSASISGANVLTF. CDR3 sequence (DNA): TGCAGTGCTAGTATCTCTGGGGCCAACGTCCTGACTTTC.